The rows below give T cell receptor beta chains drawn from one sample of a study of T cells in Graves' hyperthyroidism and ophthalmopathy. TCRdb fed the multiplex PCR reads into MiXCR, producing one record per CDR3 protein. The sample shows 300,000 to 450,000 distinct CDR3 sequences, 15% to 18% of them seen only once. The sample taken for sequencing was blood. Receptor source: a woman aged 18-35 years with Graves' hyperthyroidism that later progressed to Graves' ophthalmopathy. Both conserved end residues are part of each CDR3. D genes are given only for firm matches. The size entry is marked missing in some rows and otherwise reads once, few, many or a size class.

j_gene,v_gene,d_gene,abundance,CDR3nt,CDR3aa
TRBJ2-7,TRBV7-2,-,-,TGTGCCAGCAGCTTTTCGGCTAGTCCAACCTACGAGCGGTACTTC,CASSFSASPTYERYF
TRBJ2-5,TRBV3-1,TRBD2,-,TGTGCCAGCAGCCGGGGAATAGCGGGACTCCAAGAGACCCAGTACTTC,CASSRGIAGLQETQYF
TRBJ2-3,TRBV2,-,many,TGTGCCAGCAGTGAAGAGGGGAGTAGTACAGATACGCAGTATTTT,CASSEEGSSTDTQYF
TRBJ2-1,TRBV15,TRBD2,many,TGTGCCACCAGCAGAGTGAGAATGGGGACTAGATCCCCTGAGCAGTTCTTC,CATSRVRMGTRSPEQFF
TRBJ2-1,TRBV7-2,-,many,TGTGCCAGCAGCTTAGCGGATGAGCAGTTCTTC,CASSLADEQFF
TRBJ2-1,TRBV20-1,TRBD2,-,TGCAGTGCACGTCTGGGGGGGAGCTCCTACAATGAGCAGTTCTTC,CSARLGGSSYNEQFF
TRBJ1-5,TRBV9,-,-,TGTGCCAGCAGCGTAGATGAGGGATTCAATCAGCCCCAGCATTTT,CASSVDEGFNQPQHF
TRBJ2-6,TRBV7-3,-,many,TGTGCCAGCAGCTTACAGGGTACCGGGGCCAACGTCCTGACTTTC,CASSLQGTGANVLTF
TRBJ2-5,TRBV28,-,many,TGTGCCAGCAGTTTACCCGGACGGGGACGGGAGACCCAGTACTTC,CASSLPGRGRETQYF
TRBJ2-7,TRBV20-1,-,-,TGCAGTGCTAGACAGCGGAGAAACCCCTACGAGCAGTACTTC,CSARQRRNPYEQYF
TRBJ1-6,TRBV27,-,-,TGTGCCAGCAGTTCCCAAGGACAGTTCTATAATTCACCCCTCCACTTT,CASSSQGQFYNSPLHF
TRBJ1-3,TRBV10-3,-,-,TGTGCCACAGGGGACGGGCAAGCCTCTGGAAACACCATATATTTT,CATGDGQASGNTIYF
TRBJ2-7,TRBV20-1,TRBD2,many,TGCAGTGCTAGAGACTCGGGACTAGCGGGCCTTTCCCCCTACGAGCAGTACTTC,CSARDSGLAGLSPYEQYF
TRBJ1-1,TRBV28,TRBD1,few,TGTGCCAGCAGTCCCTTAGACTACAGGGGGCTAGGGACTGAAGCTTTCTTT,CASSPLDYRGLGTEAFF
TRBJ2-3,TRBV19,-,few,TGTGCCAGTAGTATAGGCGGGGTTTCTTTAGCAGATACGCAGTATTTT,CASSIGGVSLADTQYF
TRBJ2-3,TRBV5-1,-,many,TGCGCCAGCAGCTTGGAAGTTAGCACAGATACGCAGTATTTT,CASSLEVSTDTQYF
TRBJ1-5,TRBV24-1,TRBD1,many,TGTGCCACCAGTGATTCTAAGACAGGGGCAAAGATCGGCAATCAGCCCCAGCATTTT,CATSDSKTGAKIGNQPQHF
TRBJ1-1,TRBV18,TRBD1,many,TGTGCCAGCTCACCTGCGACAGGGGTGAGGCCTGAAGCTTTCTTT,CASSPATGVRPEAFF
TRBJ1-1,TRBV5-1,TRBD1,-,TGCGCCAGCAGCTTAGGGACAGAACCCGAAGCTTTCTTT,CASSLGTEPEAFF
TRBJ2-2,TRBV18,-,few,TGTGCCAGCTCACCACGGGGGAACTTCGCCGGGGAGCTGTTTTTT,CASSPRGNFAGELFF
TRBJ1-2,TRBV14,-,few,TGTGCCAGCAGCCAACTAAATTTACCCGCCGGGGCTTATGGCTACACCTTC,CASSQLNLPAGAYGYTF
TRBJ1-3,TRBV7-9,-,few,TGTGCCAGCACCGCTTGGACGCCTGGAAACACCATATATTTT,CASTAWTPGNTIYF
TRBJ1-2,TRBV6-2/TRBV6-3,-,few,TGTGCCAGCAAACTAAACAGATTCTCTAACTATGGCTACACCTTC,CASKLNRFSNYGYTF
TRBJ1-1,TRBV27,-,many,TGTGCCAGCAGTTTTTTCCACGACACTGAAGCTTTCTTT,CASSFFHDTEAFF
TRBJ1-6,TRBV12-3/TRBV12-4,-,many,TGTGCCAGCAGTTTATTTGGGCAGGGAGAATCACCCCTCCACTTT,CASSLFGQGESPLHF
TRBJ2-1,TRBV30,TRBD1,few,TGTGCCTGGAGTGGTGGGGACAGGTTGTTCTTC,CAWSGGDRLFF
TRBJ1-2,TRBV5-1,-,many,TGCGCCAGCAGCTTGGAAGCGACAGGTTCGGGCGGCTACACCTTC,CASSLEATGSGGYTF
TRBJ2-7,TRBV2,-,-,TGTGCCAGCAGTGAAGGCGGGGACACTTACTACGAGCAGTACTTC,CASSEGGDTYYEQYF
TRBJ2-2,TRBV6-5,-,-,TGTGCCAGCAGTTACTTGCTCGCGAACACCGGGGAGCTGTTTTTT,CASSYLLANTGELFF
TRBJ2-5,TRBV11-2,-,many,TGTGCCAGCAGCTTAGAGGAGCTTGCGACAAGCGGACCAGAGACCCAGTACTTC,CASSLEELATSGPETQYF
TRBJ2-4,TRBV30,TRBD1,-,TGTGCCTGGACGGGACAGCTAGCCAAAAACATTCAGTACTTC,CAWTGQLAKNIQYF
TRBJ2-7,TRBV7-2,TRBD1,-,TGTGCCAGCAGCTACGGACAGGGAGCAGTCTACGAGCAGTACTTC,CASSYGQGAVYEQYF
TRBJ1-5,TRBV27,-,-,TGTGCCAGCAGTTTTTCAGGGGAAGGGCATAATCAGCCCCAGCATTTT,CASSFSGEGHNQPQHF
TRBJ1-3,TRBV28,-,few,TGTGCCATAATGATGGCGGGCGTTTACTCTGGAAACACCATATATTTT,CAIMMAGVYSGNTIYF
TRBJ2-7,TRBV5-1,-,-,TGCGCCAGCAGCTTGGAGGGACACCCTGGGGACGAGCAGTACTTC,CASSLEGHPGDEQYF
TRBJ2-1,TRBV3-1,-,many,TGTGCCAGCAACCGGCACGGCTCCTACAATGAGCAGTTCTTC,CASNRHGSYNEQFF
TRBJ2-1,TRBV7-3,TRBD2,many,TGTGCCAGCAGCTTAGGTGGTAGCGGGCCTTACAATGAGCAGTTCTTC,CASSLGGSGPYNEQFF
TRBJ2-7,TRBV5-4,TRBD2,few,TGTGCCAGCAGCTCCCGGACTAGCGGGAGGGCGCACGAGCAGTACTTC,CASSSRTSGRAHEQYF
TRBJ2-7,TRBV20-1,-,many,TGCAGTGCTAGAGATCCCAACCGGGGAGTCGTCCACGAGCAGTACTTC,CSARDPNRGVVHEQYF
TRBJ2-1,TRBV12-3/TRBV12-4,TRBD2,many,TGTGCCAGTAGTTTCAGGGGGACTAGCGGGAGGGCTGAGCAGTTCTTC,CASSFRGTSGRAEQFF
TRBJ1-1,TRBV20-1,-,-,TGCAGTGCTAGAGGACTCAGCACTGAAGCTTTCTTT,CSARGLSTEAFF
TRBJ1-1,TRBV29-1,-,many,TGCAGCGTCGAGGGCCGAGAGAACACTGAAGCTTTCTTT,CSVEGRENTEAFF
TRBJ2-5,TRBV7-9,-,-,TGTGCCAGCAGCCCCGTGGGGCAGGCGTTCCAAGAGACCCAGTACTTC,CASSPVGQAFQETQYF
TRBJ1-4,TRBV12-5,-,-,TGTGCTAGTGGTTGTAAGGGCGAAAAACTGTTTTTT,CASGCKGEKLFF
TRBJ2-5,TRBV5-5,TRBD1,many,TGTGCCAGCAGCTCTCCTGGGCAGGGGGCGCGAGAGACCCAGTACTTC,CASSSPGQGARETQYF